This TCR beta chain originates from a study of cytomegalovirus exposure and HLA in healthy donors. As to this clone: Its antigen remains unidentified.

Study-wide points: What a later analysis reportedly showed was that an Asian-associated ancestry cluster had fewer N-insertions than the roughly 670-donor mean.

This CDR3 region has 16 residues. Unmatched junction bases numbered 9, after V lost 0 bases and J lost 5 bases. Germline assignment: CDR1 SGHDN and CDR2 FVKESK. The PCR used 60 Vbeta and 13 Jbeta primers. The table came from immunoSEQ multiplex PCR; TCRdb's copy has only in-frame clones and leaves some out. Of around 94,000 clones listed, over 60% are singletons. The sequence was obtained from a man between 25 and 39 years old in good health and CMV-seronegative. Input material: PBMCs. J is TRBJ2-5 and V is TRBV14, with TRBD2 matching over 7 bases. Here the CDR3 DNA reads TGTGCCAGCAGCCAAGACTTTTGGGCGGGAGACGAGACCCAGTACTTC. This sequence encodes CASSQDFWAGDETQYF.